This T cell receptor (beta chain) stems from a study of cytomegalovirus exposure and HLA in healthy donors. In the PCR, 60 Vbeta and 13 Jbeta primers were used. Using immunoSEQ multiplex PCR, the repertoire was profiled, and TCRdb retains in-frame clones only, with some absent. Of roughly 140,000 clones listed, 84% were seen once; the top ten hold 2% to 2.5%. This CDR3 region has 14 residues. CDR1 is KGHSH and CDR2 is LQKENI in the germline V gene. V shed 5 bases and J 3 bases; nucleotides not matched to a gene: 6. A single count supports this clone. The sample was PBMCs. The origin of this receptor is a boy between 2 and 10 years old in good health and CMV-seronegative. The rearrangement links TRBV18 to TRBJ1-1; 7 bases are shared with TRBD1. In DNA form, the CDR3 reads TGTGCCAGCTCAGGGGCCCAGGGGGACACTGAAGCTTTCTTT. Translation gives CASSGAQGDTEAFF.